This TCR beta chain is drawn from a study of shared clonotypes between healthy human individuals. Study-wide points: Estimated clonotype richness was generally higher in naive than memory subsets.

Libraries were prepared by immunoSEQ multiplex PCR; TCRdb keeps only in-frame clonotypes and omits some of them. The sample contains around 2,000,000 clones, approximately 94% of which appear only once. As defined, naive CD8 cells were CD45RO-negative and positively selected for CCR7, with terminally differentiated effector memory CD45RA+ cells excluded. A word on this clone: Its antigen remains unidentified.

The V gene's germline CDR1 is LNHNV and CDR2 YYDKDF (reference sequence). The V end was cut by 4 bases, the J end by 4 bases, with 11 bases between. This CDR3 contains 14 residues. Sequencing used naive CD8+ T cells from PBMCs. V gene TRBV15 combines with J gene TRBJ1-5; maybe TRBD1 (5 bases). This receptor was obtained from a man aged 18 to 30 in good health. Some clones in this sample may be carry-over from other donors' samples. CDR3 loop: CATSKDTSNQPQHF. DNA for the CDR3: TGTGCCACCAGCAAGGACACGTCGAATCAGCCCCAGCATTTT.